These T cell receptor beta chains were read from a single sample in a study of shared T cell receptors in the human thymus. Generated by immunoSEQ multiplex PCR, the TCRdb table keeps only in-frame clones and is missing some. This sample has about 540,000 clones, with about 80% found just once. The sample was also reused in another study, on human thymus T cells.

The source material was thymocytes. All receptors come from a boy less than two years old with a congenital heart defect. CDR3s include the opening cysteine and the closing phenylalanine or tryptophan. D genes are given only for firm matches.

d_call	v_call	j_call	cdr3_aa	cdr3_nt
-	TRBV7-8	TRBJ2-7	CASSLSGVYEQYF	TGTGCCAGCAGCTTATCGGGGGTCTACGAGCAGTACTTC
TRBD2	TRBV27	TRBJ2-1	CASNVAGDNEQFF	TGTGCCAGCAATGTAGCGGGAGACAATGAGCAGTTCTTC
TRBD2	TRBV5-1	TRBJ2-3	CASSLARLAGKSDTQYF	TGCGCCAGCAGCTTGGCCCGACTAGCGGGAAAGTCGGATACGCAGTATTTT
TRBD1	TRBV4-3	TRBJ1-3	CASSQGTDYGNTIYF	TGCGCCAGCAGCCAGGGGACAGACTATGGAAACACCATATATTTT
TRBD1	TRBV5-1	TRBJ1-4	CASSARTGLFEKLFF	TGCGCCAGCAGCGCCAGGACAGGGTTATTCGAAAAACTGTTTTTT
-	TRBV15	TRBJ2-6	CATSSSLGEGAGANVLTF	TGTGCCACCAGCAGCTCTCTCGGGGAGGGGGCTGGGGCCAACGTCCTGACTTTC
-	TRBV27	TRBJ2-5	CASSLIRGETQYF	TGTGCCAGCAGTCTCATCAGGGGTGAGACCCAGTACTTC
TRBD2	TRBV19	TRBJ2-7	CASSILAGGLYEQYF	TGTGCCAGTAGTATCTTGGCGGGAGGGCTCTACGAGCAGTACTTC
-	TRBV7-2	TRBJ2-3	CASSLGGDYPSTDTQYF	TGTGCCAGCAGCTTAGGAGGCGACTATCCTAGCACAGATACGCAGTATTTT
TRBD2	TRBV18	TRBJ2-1	CASSPGGLAGKVPYNEQFF	TGTGCCAGCTCACCAGGGGGACTAGCGGGAAAGGTTCCCTACAATGAGCAGTTCTTC